A selection of T cell receptor beta chains follows, all from one sample in a study of T cell repertoires in cytomegalovirus infection. Via MiXCR, TCRdb re-called the reads, giving one row per CDR3 protein. Of more than 150,000 distinct CDR3 sequences listed, roughly a fifth are singletons. The material sequenced was PBMCs. The receptors derive from a human donor in good health (CMV status not recorded). Some clones in this sample may be carry-over from other donors' samples. CDR3s include the opening cysteine and the closing phenylalanine or tryptophan. D genes are given only for firm matches. For some rows the clone size is stated as once, few or many, or as a class when expanded; others skip it.

many	-	TRBJ1-5	TRBV28	15	TGTGCCAGCACCACCCCGGGGGGATTCAATCAGCCCCAGCATTTT	CASTTPGGFNQPQHF
many	TRBD2	TRBJ2-5	TRBV19	15	TGTGCCAGTAGTATAGATCAAGCGGGACAAGAGACCCAGTACTTC	CASSIDQAGQETQYF
few	-	TRBJ2-3	TRBV20-1	14	TGCAGCCTAGGGAAGGAGGCAGGCGCAGATACGCAGTATTTT	CSLGKEAGADTQYF
many	TRBD2	TRBJ2-3	TRBV7-6	18	TGTGCCAGCAGCCTAAGGGTAGCGGGGGGGCTTTCACAAGATACGCAGTATTTT	CASSLRVAGGLSQDTQYF
many	-	TRBJ2-7	TRBV28	12	TGTGCCAGCTCCGGGACTCACTACGAGCAGTACTTC	CASSGTHYEQYF
-	-	TRBJ1-5	TRBV6-2/TRBV6-3	14	TGTGCCAGCAGTGGGACACACGAAGATCAGCCCCAGCATTTT	CASSGTHEDQPQHF
few	-	TRBJ2-7	TRBV19	15	TGTGCCAGTAGCGTACAGGGAGGAGGACCCTACGAGCAGTACTTC	CASSVQGGGPYEQYF
few	TRBD1	TRBJ2-5	TRBV28	15	TGTGCCAGCAGTTTAGCGACAGGGACCCGGGAGACCCAGTACTTC	CASSLATGTRETQYF
-	TRBD2	TRBJ2-3	TRBV29-1	15	TGCAGCGTTGATGGGACTAGCGGGGGCACAGATACGCAGTATTTT	CSVDGTSGGTDTQYF
-	TRBD1	TRBJ1-6	TRBV29-1	14	TGCAGCGTTCGGGGACAGGACACAAATTCACCCCTCCACTTT	CSVRGQDTNSPLHF
few	-	TRBJ1-2	TRBV4-3	16	TGCGCCAGCAGCCAAGGCGGCCTGGGACCGGCAAATGCCTACACCTTC	CASSQGGLGPANAYTF
-	-	TRBJ2-3	TRBV12-3/TRBV12-4	15	TGTGCCAGCATTGGGACAACGGGAGGCCCAGATACGCAGTATTTT	CASIGTTGGPDTQYF
few	-	TRBJ2-5	TRBV11-3	13	TGTGCCAGCAGCTTAGGGGAGACGGAGACCCAGTACTTC	CASSLGETETQYF
few	TRBD2	TRBJ2-1	TRBV20-1	14	TGCAGTGCTTTGGGGCGGGAGGGGGGGAATGAGCAGTTCTTC	CSALGREGGNEQFF
-	-	TRBJ1-4	TRBV27	16	TGTGCCAGCAGTTTTAACCCCTCCAAGGGAAATGAAAAACTGTTTTTT	CASSFNPSKGNEKLFF
-	-	TRBJ1-1	TRBV7-3	13	TGTGCCAGCAGCCCCGGGGCGAGCACTGAAGCTTTCTTT	CASSPGASTEAFF
-	-	TRBJ1-1	TRBV7-3	15	TGTGCCAGCAGCCCCCGCGGAGGGCGGTACACTGAAGCTTTCTTT	CASSPRGGRYTEAFF
-	TRBD1	TRBJ2-1	TRBV20-1	16	TGCAGTGCTATAGCCGAGACAGGGAGCTCCTACAATGAGCAGTTCTTC	CSAIAETGSSYNEQFF
few	TRBD1	TRBJ2-1	TRBV7-3	15	TGTGCCAGCAGCTTAAGAGAGTCAGGGGGCAATGAGCAGTTCTTC	CASSLRESGGNEQFF
many	-	TRBJ2-6	TRBV7-2	15	TGTGCCAGCAGCTTAGTAGGCTCTGGGGCCAACGTCCTGACTTTC	CASSLVGSGANVLTF
-	-	TRBJ2-1	TRBV20-1	14	TGCAGTGCTAGCGAACCGAATCCCTACAATGAGCAGTTCTTC	CSASEPNPYNEQFF
few	-	TRBJ1-1	TRBV12-5	13	TGTGCTAGTGCCCGGACGGAGAACACTGAAGCTTTCTTT	CASARTENTEAFF
-	TRBD2	TRBJ2-1	TRBV7-9	14	TGTGCCAGCAGCGTAACTAGCGGGGGGTATGAGCAGTTCTTC	CASSVTSGGYEQFF
-	-	TRBJ2-3	TRBV6-8	15	TGTGCCAGCAGTACAGTGGGGGGGCTTACAGATACGCAGTATTTT	CASSTVGGLTDTQYF
-	-	TRBJ2-5	TRBV28	13	TGTGCCAGCAGTTTTCAGGGTGAAGAGACCCAGTACTTC	CASSFQGEETQYF
few	-	TRBJ2-1	TRBV6-8	11	TGTGCCAGTAGCGTTTTGGGTGAGCAGTTCTTC	CASSVLGEQFF
-	-	TRBJ2-3	TRBV6-6	13	TGTGCCAGCAGTTACTCCTGGGGTGATACGCAGTATTTT	CASSYSWGDTQYF
many	-	TRBJ1-5	TRBV7-8	14	TGTGCCAGCAGCTTAGCGCAGGCAATTCAGCCCCAGCATTTT	CASSLAQAIQPQHF
many	TRBD1	TRBJ2-7	TRBV20-1	13	TGCAGTGCGCTGGGACAGGCCTCCTACGAGCAGTACTTC	CSALGQASYEQYF
-	-	TRBJ2-2	TRBV7-2	16	TGTGCCAGCACCTCAGACTTCACGGTTGGGACCGGGGAGCTGTTTTTT	CASTSDFTVGTGELFF
-	TRBD2	TRBJ2-1	TRBV12-3/TRBV12-4	18	TGTGCCAGCAGTTTTGGGACTAGCGGGGGTTACTCCTACAATGAGCAGTTCTTC	CASSFGTSGGYSYNEQFF
-	TRBD1	TRBJ2-2	TRBV28	16	TGTGCCAGCAGTTTCCCCGGGACAGGGGAGACCGGGGAGCTGTTTTTT	CASSFPGTGETGELFF
few	-	TRBJ1-1	TRBV6-1	13	TGTGCCAGCAGTGGGATACTGAACACTGAAGCTTTCTTT	CASSGILNTEAFF
few	-	TRBJ2-7	TRBV2	10	TGTGCCAGCCAGGCCCGGGACCAGCTTTTC	CASQARDQLF
few	-	TRBJ2-5	TRBV20-1	10	TGCAGTGCGCCGGGTCTGGTGCAGTACTTC	CSAPGLVQYF
many	TRBD1	TRBJ2-1	TRBV7-6	14	TGTGCCAGCAGCCGGGGACAGGGGGCGATTGAGCAGTTCTTC	CASSRGQGAIEQFF
-	TRBD2	TRBJ2-5	TRBV7-4	17	TGTGCCAGCAACCGCGCCAGTGGCGGGGGGGCCGGCGAGACCCAGTACTTC	CASNRASGGGAGETQYF
-	-	TRBJ2-7	TRBV6-2/TRBV6-3	12	TGTGCCAGCAGAACAGTTTCTCACGAGCAGTACTTC	CASRTVSHEQYF
-	-	TRBJ2-1	TRBV7-9	13	TGTGCCAGCAGCTCTCTAGCTATCCATGAGCAGTTCTTC	CASSSLAIHEQFF
once	TRBD2	TRBJ2-1	TRBV11-2	18	TGTGCCAGCAGCCCAAGGACTAGCGGTCCCGCCAGCTACAATGAGCAGTTCTTC	CASSPRTSGPASYNEQFF
-	-	TRBJ2-3	TRBV11-3	14	TGTGCCAGCAGCTTAAGGGGGAACACAGATACGCAGTATTTT	CASSLRGNTDTQYF